The text below deals with one T cell receptor beta chain. What it binds is unknown. Amplification of TCR beta CDR3 regions used RNA as the template. The HTBI primer set was used in a first-round RT-PCR of the TCR CDR3. TCRdb fed the multiplex PCR reads into MiXCR, producing one record per CDR3 protein. The data show around 300,000 distinct CDR3 sequences, with around 19% seen just once and roughly 39% held by the top ten. These data come from a study of T cells in Graves' hyperthyroidism and ophthalmopathy. Across the whole study: Peripheral blood draws took place at initial diagnosis, ahead of any treatment.

The germline V gene encodes CDR1 SGHAT and CDR2 FQNNGV. V gave up 5 bases and J gave up 4 bases; unmatched junction bases: 5. The CDR3 runs 14 residues. Whole-study findings and limits: The blood repertoire included most of the expanded thyroid clonotypes above 0.001. By a 13 V-J model, ophthalmopathy was set apart from stable hyperthyroidism.

The sample taken for sequencing was blood. The sequence derives from a man aged 50-60 years with Graves' ophthalmopathy. This chain connects TRBV11-2 to TRBJ2-1; the match to TRBD2 covers 7 bases. The CDR3 spells CASSPQAGYNEQFF. The CDR3 nucleotides are TGTGCCAGCAGCCCCCAAGCGGGGTACAATGAGCAGTTCTTC.